The 9 T cell receptor beta chains below all came from one sample that was sequenced in a study of T cells after posttransplantation cyclophosphamide (dated by TCRdb to about 2016). The library came from the immunoSEQ multiplex PCR assay. TCRdb stores this immuneACCESS table with in-frame sequences only. Part of the clones is absent; in the studies checked, under half of the shortfall reflects unresolved V genes, and no reason is known for the rest. This sample has 25,000 to 40,000 clones in its table, and roughly 91% of those were observed once. Around 0.1% of the sample is taken by the ten largest. Viable CD3+CD4+ or CD3+CD8+ cells that were CCR7+CD45RA+CD45RO-CD95-CD27+CD28+ were defined as naive T cells. Sequences were obtained from naive CD4+ T cells sorted from blood. These TCRs come from a man younger than 40 in good health and a related stem cell transplant donor.

The chain carries TRBV7-9 and TRBJ2-3; no clear D. This CDR3 is 11 amino acids long. Trimming stripped 7 bases from V and 6 bases from J, with 8 bases between. The germline V gene has CDR1 SEHNR and CDR2 FQNEAQ (reference sequence). CDR3 nucleotides: TGTGCCAGCATCTCCGGGGATACGCAGTATTTT. Amino acid sequence: CASISGDTQYF.

The chain couples TRBV27 to TRBJ2-4; 9 bases match TRBD1. The ends lost 6 bases at V and 6 bases at J; junction bases unmatched: 6. The CDR3 runs 14 residues. Looked up from germline, CDR1 is MNHEY and CDR2 is SMNVEV (reference sequence). The CDR3 spells CASSGQGIPNIQYF. The CDR3 DNA reads TGTGCCAGCAGCGGACAGGGGATTCCAAACATTCAGTACTTC.

This rearrangement joins TRBV5-4 to TRBJ2-3, with a tentative D call TRBD2 (7 bases). Germline values: CDR1 SGHNT, CDR2 YYREEE (reference sequence). V shed 4 bases and J shed 2 bases, with 17 bases lying between them. This CDR3 spans 16 amino acids. CDR3 coding DNA: TGTGCCAGCAGCCAGGCCGCGGGGGCCTCCACAGATACGCAGTATTTT. Amino acids: CASSQAAGASTDTQYF.

CDR3 nucleotides: TGCGCCAGCAGCTTGGAAGGAGGCGGGTACACCGGGGAGCTGTTTTTT. Amino acids: CASSLEGGGYTGELFF. The V call is TRBV5-1, the J call TRBJ2-2; D may be TRBD2 (5 bases). The CDR3 sequence is 16 residues long. Looked up from germline, CDR1 is SGHRS and CDR2 is YFSETQ. Deletions cut 0 bases from V and 3 bases from J, with 12 bases between.

The chain uses TRBV28 and TRBJ1-1; D ambiguous. V was clipped by 4 bases and J by 4 bases, with 10 bases between them. Germline CDR1 reads MDHEN; CDR2 reads SYDVKM. The CDR3 consists of 13 residues. CDR3 sequence: CASSSAALTEAFF. CDR3 sequence (DNA): TGTGCCAGCAGTTCCGCGGCTCTCACTGAAGCTTTCTTT.

This clone was seen just once. The chain uses TRBV6-5 and TRBJ1-6; 8 bases agree with TRBD1. The CDR3 is made up of 14 amino acids. Per the germline V gene, CDR1 is MNHEY and CDR2 is SVGAGI. V was pared by 9 bases and J by 7 bases, with 8 bases of the junction left unmatched. CDR3 DNA: TGTGCCAGTAGCAGGGGGCTTAGCAATTCACCCCTCCACTTT. The encoded protein is CASSRGLSNSPLHF.

The V and J genes are TRBV5-1 and TRBJ2-3; tentatively, D is TRBD1 (5 bases). From germline, CDR1 is SGHRS and CDR2 YFSETQ. Trimming removed 0 bases from V and 3 bases from J, with 20 bases in between. The CDR3 consists of 18 residues. Here the CDR3 reads CASSLARDGRVGTDTQYF. The CDR3, as DNA: TGCGCCAGCAGCTTGGCTCGTGATGGCAGGGTAGGGACAGATACGCAGTATTTT.

This chain links TRBV6-5 with TRBJ1-1, with 9 bases fitting TRBD1. Per the germline V gene, CDR1 is MNHEY and CDR2 is SVGAGI. The CDR3 length is 13 residues. V shed 6 bases, J shed 6 bases, and the junction held 5 bases outside the gene matches. CDR3 coding DNA: TGTGCCAGCAGACTGGGACAGGGACCTGAAGCTTTCTTT. Protein product: CASRLGQGPEAFF.

V and J are TRBV7-2 and TRBJ1-1, with unresolved D. The germline gives CDR1 SGHTA, CDR2 FQGNSA. CDR3 length: 14 amino acids. Trimming pared 6 bases from V and 0 bases from J, leaving 11 bases between. The CDR3: CASRASRMNTEAFF. CDR3 nucleotides: TGTGCCAGCAGAGCGTCACGAATGAACACTGAAGCTTTCTTT.